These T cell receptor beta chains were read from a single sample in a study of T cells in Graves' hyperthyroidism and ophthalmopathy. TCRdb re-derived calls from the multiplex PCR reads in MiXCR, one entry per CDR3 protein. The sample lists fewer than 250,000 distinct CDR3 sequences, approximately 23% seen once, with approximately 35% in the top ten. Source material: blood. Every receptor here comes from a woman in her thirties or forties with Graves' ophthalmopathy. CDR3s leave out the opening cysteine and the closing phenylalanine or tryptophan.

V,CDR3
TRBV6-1,ASSAAETQY
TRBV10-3,VVRTSDPYEQY
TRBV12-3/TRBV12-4,ASYQGTVYGYT
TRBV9,ASSAATGYT
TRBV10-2,ASRTGTGEREEQY
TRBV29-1,SVRTSGTGELF
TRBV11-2,ASSLDQGALGGNTIY
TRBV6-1,ATKNTGGVF
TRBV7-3,ASSIKRDTEAF
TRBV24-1,ATSDLQSGQPQH
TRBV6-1,ASRGQVSNQPQH
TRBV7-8,AISLALGSGYYT
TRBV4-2,ASSPRIGIGTEAF
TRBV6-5,ASRSSGLATGEQY
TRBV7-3,ASSPAGGPSETQY
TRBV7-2,ASSLVSQGGYT
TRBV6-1,ASSVMWQNTEAF
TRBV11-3,ASSARSGNGETQY
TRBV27,ASSPTGLAISSYEQY
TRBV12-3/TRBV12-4,ASRLEGGPDEQY
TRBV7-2,ASSLGRTPLEQY
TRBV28,ASSSPREPYGYT
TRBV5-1,ASSFIGRGTDTQY
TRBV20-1,NAAPAVTDWGYEQY